The following is a T cell receptor beta chain sequence with its context. Germline assignment: CDR1 DFQATT and CDR2 SNEGSKA (reference sequence). CDR3 length equals 14 residues. With 6 bases clipped from V and 5 bases from J, the junction kept 11 bases outside the gene matches. This specimen comes from a study of blood T cells in healthy people across ages. Then a second PCR, running roughly 7 to 11 cycles, was carried out with a sample-barcoded 5' primer and a J-beta primer mix. MiXCR, run by TCRdb on the 5' RACE reads, gives a single entry per CDR3 protein. The sample shows roughly 730,000 distinct CDR3 sequences, 56% of them seen only once.

Material: blood. The chain carries TRBV20-1 and TRBJ1-2; 8 nucleotides line up with TRBD1. The TCR was taken from a man aged 35 to 55 in good health. CDR3 DNA sequence: TGCAGTGCCCCCAGGGGGCAGGGGCGTTATGGCTACACCTTC. Amino acid sequence: CSAPRGQGRYGYTF.